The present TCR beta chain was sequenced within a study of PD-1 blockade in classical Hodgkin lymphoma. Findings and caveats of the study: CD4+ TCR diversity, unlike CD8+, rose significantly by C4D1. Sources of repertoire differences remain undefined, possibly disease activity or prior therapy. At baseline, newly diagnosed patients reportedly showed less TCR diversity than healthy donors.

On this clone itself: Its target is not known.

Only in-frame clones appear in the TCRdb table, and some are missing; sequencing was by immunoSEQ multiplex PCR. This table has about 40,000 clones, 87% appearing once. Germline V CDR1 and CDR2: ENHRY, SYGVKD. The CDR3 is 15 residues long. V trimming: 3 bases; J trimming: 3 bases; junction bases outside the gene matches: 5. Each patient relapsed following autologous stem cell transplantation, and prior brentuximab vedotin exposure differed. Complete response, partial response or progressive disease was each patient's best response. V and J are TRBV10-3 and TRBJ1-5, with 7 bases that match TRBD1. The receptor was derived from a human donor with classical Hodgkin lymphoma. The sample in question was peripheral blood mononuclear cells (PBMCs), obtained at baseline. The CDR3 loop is CAISDVDRVNQPQHF. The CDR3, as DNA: TGTGCCATCAGTGACGTTGACAGGGTCAATCAGCCCCAGCATTTT.